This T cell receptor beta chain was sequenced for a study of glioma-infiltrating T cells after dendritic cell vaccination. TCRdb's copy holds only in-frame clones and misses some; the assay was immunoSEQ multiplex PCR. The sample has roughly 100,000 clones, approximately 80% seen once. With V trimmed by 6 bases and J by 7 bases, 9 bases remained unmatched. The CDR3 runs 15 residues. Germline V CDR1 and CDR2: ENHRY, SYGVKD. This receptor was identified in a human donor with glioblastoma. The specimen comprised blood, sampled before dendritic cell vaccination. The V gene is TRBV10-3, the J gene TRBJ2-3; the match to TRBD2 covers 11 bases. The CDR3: CAISPTSGAGNTQYF. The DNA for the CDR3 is TGTGCCATCAGCCCGACTAGCGGGGCAGGTAATACGCAGTATTTT.